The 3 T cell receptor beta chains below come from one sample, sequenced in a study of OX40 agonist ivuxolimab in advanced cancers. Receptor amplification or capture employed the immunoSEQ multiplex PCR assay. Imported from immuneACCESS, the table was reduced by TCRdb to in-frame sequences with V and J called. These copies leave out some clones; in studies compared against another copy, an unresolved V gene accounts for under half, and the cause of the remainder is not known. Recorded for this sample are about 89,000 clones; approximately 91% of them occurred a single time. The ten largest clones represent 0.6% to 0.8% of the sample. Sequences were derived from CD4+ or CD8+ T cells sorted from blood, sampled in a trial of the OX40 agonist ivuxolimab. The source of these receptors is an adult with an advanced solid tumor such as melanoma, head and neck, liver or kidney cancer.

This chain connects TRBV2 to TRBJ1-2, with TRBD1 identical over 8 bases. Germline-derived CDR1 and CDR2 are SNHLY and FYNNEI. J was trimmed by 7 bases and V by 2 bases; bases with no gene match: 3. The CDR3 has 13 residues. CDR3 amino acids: CASSEQGAGGYTF. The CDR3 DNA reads TGTGCCAGCAGTGAACAGGGGGCGGGTGGCTACACCTTC.

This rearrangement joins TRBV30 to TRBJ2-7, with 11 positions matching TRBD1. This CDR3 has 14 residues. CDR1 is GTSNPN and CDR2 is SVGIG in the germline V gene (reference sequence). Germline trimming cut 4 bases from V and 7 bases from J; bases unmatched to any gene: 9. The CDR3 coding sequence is TGTGCCTGGAATCAGGACAGGGGGCTGGGGGAGCAGTACTTC. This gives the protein CAWNQDRGLGEQYF.

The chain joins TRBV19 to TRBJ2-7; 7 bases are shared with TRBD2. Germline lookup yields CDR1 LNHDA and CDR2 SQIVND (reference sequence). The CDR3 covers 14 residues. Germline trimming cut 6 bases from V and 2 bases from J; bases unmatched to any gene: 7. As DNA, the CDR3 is TGTGCCAGTAGCGGCCGGGGGGAAACCTACGAGCAGTACTTC. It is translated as CASSGRGETYEQYF.